This T cell receptor (beta chain) was identified in a study of cytomegalovirus exposure and HLA in healthy donors. 13 Jbeta primers and 60 Vbeta primers were used for the PCR. This table comes from immunoSEQ multiplex PCR, and its TCRdb copy is limited to in-frame clones, with some not included. The sample includes 100,000 to 150,000 clones, over 65% of them seen just once. The CDR3 extends over 16 amino acids. The trim removed 7 bases at V and 0 bases at J, leaving 10 bases unmatched. Germline V gene lookup returns CDR1 SQVTM and CDR2 ANQGSEA. The sequence was collected from a man aged 50 to 59 in good health and CMV-seronegative. The sequenced sample was PBMCs. The chain combines TRBV29-1 with TRBJ1-2, with TRBD1 matching over 11 bases. The CDR3 DNA sequence: TGCAGCGCCTCTGGACAGGGGGCTTTTTCTAACTATGGCTACACCTTC. This encodes CSASGQGAFSNYGYTF.